This T cell receptor beta chain was recovered during a study of PD-L1 blockade in urothelial cancer. The overall study: From 2014, patients received atezolizumab, given as 1,200 mg intravenously every 3 weeks. Peripheral blood specimens exhibited a median yield of roughly 140,000 T cells. In the patient group, most of the roughly 30 were males with bladder-origin urothelial cancer.

This clone appeared a few times. The time point is: pretreatment peripheral blood. The junction had 5 bases not matched to a gene; V was cut back by 5 bases and J by 1 base. From germline, CDR1 is SGHVS and CDR2 FNYEAQ. The CDR3 extends over 15 amino acids. Repertoires were generated with immunoSEQ multiplex PCR, while TCRdb's copy carries only in-frame clones and drops some. The sample has 72,000 or so clones, around 86% seen once. The receptor was isolated from a man between 60 and 70 years old with urothelial cancer. This sequence joins TRBV7-6 and TRBJ2-5, with TRBD2 matching 9 bases. The sample consisted of PBMCs, taken around atezolizumab (anti-PD-L1) treatment. The DNA for the CDR3 is TGTGCCAGCAGCCCCGCGACTAGCGGCCAAGAGACCCAGTACTTC. Residues: CASSPATSGQETQYF.